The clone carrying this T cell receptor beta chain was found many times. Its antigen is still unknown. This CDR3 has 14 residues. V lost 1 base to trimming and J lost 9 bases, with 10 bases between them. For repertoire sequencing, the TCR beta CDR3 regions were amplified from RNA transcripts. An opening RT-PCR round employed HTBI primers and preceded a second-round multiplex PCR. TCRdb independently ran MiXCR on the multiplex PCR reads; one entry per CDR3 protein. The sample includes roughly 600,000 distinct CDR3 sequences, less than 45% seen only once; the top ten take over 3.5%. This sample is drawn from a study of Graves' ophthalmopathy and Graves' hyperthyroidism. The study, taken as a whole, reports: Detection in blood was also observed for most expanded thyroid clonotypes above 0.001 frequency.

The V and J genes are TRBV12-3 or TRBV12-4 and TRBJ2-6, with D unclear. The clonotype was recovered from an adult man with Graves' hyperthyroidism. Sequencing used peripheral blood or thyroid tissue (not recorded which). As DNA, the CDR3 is TGTGCCAGCAGTTTAGGCCAGGAAGGCAACGTCCTGACTTTC. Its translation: CASSLGQEGNVLTF.